This T cell receptor beta chain was sequenced during a study of blood T cells in healthy people across ages (dated by TCRdb to about 2015). A note on the overall study: In model experiments, template switching captured roughly one uniquely barcoded TCR beta cDNA molecule for every two T cells. The study analyzed two additional independent replicas of 1 million unique cDNA reads from the same blood draw for two donors, one aged 18 to 29 and one aged 80 or older. Donors of different ages were randomly distributed across sequencing lanes to avoid experimental bias. To track age-related changes in TCR beta repertoire diversity, the study relied on deep sequencing normalized with unique cDNA molecular identifiers. The donors were divided into four age groups: young (average approximately 15 years), middle-aged (about 40), aged (approximately 62) and long-lived (roughly 86). On the study overall, not on this receptor specifically: Because donor CMV infection status was unknown, age-related changes in expanded clonotypes were potentially confounded. As age increased, observed TCR beta diversity per million T cells dropped in a roughly linear way, and a significant reduction was already evident by age roughly 40. A strong correlation was found between observed TCR beta diversity and the percentage of naive T cells measured by flow cytometry. Since profiling was done on bulk unsorted PBMCs, naive and antigen-experienced compartments could not be conclusively compared. Compared with the aged group, the long-lived group had more naive CD4+ T cells, fewer expanded clones and increased TCR diversity, a pattern suggesting age selection. Estimates of total diversity based on one million sequenced T cells were considered lower bounds and underestimates.

To note about this clonotype: The antigen this receptor binds is unknown. The sample holds no much larger clone one base away, and base qualities are not on file.

Looking up the germline V gene yields CDR1 SGHVS and CDR2 FNYEAQ. From its cysteine to its phenylalanine, the CDR3 spans 17 amino acids. The CDR3 DNA has 51 bases and is translated from base 1. Trimmed from V: 5 bases; trimmed from J: 8 bases; junction bases lacking a gene match: 10. Library preparation used 5' RACE. The sequencer listed for this sample is Illumina HiSeq 2500. A second 7 to 11 cycle PCR used a sample-barcoded 5' primer and a J-beta primer mix. A unique molecular identifier was introduced onto each TCR beta cDNA molecule by a template-switch 5' adaptor carrying 12 random nucleotides. Each sample yielded at least 2.5 million CDR3-containing paired-end reads. First-strand cDNA was synthesized from all RNA with the Mint cDNA synthesis kit, primed by a TRBC-specific oligonucleotide. After uracil-DNA glycosylase treatment, a first 18-cycle PCR used universal primers M1SS and BC2_uni_R on all cDNA. For the original study's pipeline: Normalization of each sample was performed by random selection of 1 million high-quality reads, each carrying a distinct molecular identifier. Instead of being binned into consensus sequences, reads that shared molecular identifiers were thrown out. MiTCR, with a Q25 quality threshold and the strictest error-elimination algorithm, was used for CDR3 identification, clonotype clustering and error correction. A nonparametric unseen species model using Euler transformation provided a lower-bound estimate of total TCR beta diversity. Using fastp at Q25 and MiXCR, TCRdb reprocessed the public reads and kept productive beta chains. Each entry is one CDR3 protein sequence, shown with its most common DNA and genes. In this record, the V and J calls reflect TCRdb's handling and not the investigators' own analysis. The table for this sample lists about 830,000 distinct CDR3 sequences; 58% of them were counted only once. The ten largest clonotypes hold 22% of the sample.

The donors were roughly 39 Caucasian individuals from Russia, aged 6 to 90 years, who were systemically healthy. Each donor gave about 9.2 milliliters of peripheral blood, drawn into EDTA-treated Vacutainer tubes. Ficoll-Paque density-gradient centrifugation was used to isolate PBMCs, with at least 6.5 million obtained per sample. Trizol reagent was used to extract total RNA from the PBMCs, yielding at least 6 micrograms per sample. The percentages of naive CD45RAhigh/CD27high T cells were determined by flow cytometry on a PBMC aliquot from every donor. Material for sequencing was blood. The receptor comes from a man in his thirties or forties in good health. The rearranged chain carries TRBV7-6 and TRBJ2-1; 15 middle bases align to TRBD2. The encoded CDR3 is CASSPRTSGGVGDEQFF. Here is the DNA: TGTGCCAGCAGCCCCAGGACTAGCGGGGGGGTCGGCGATGAGCAGTTCTTC.